This T cell receptor beta chain is drawn from a study of blood T cell repertoires in COVID-19. Across the study: Sources were T cells, B-cell-depleted T cells, or PBMCs; the material itself was cDNA or gDNA.

Only in-frame clones appear in the TCRdb table, and some are missing; sequencing was by immunoSEQ multiplex PCR. The table lists about 190,000 clones, 80% to 90% of them singletons. In Seattle, patients joined the study during active infection and were tracked longitudinally. The CDR3 covers 15 residues. The V and J ends lost 4 bases and 4 bases respectively, with 17 bases between them. Per the germline V gene, CDR1 is MNHEY and CDR2 is SVGAGI. Sequenced material: peripheral blood. The V call is TRBV6-5, the J call TRBJ2-7, with a possible D match to TRBD1 (6 bases). The source is an elderly woman with COVID-19, enrolled during active disease. The CDR3 protein is CASSFGQLVHYEQYF. CDR3 nucleotides: TGTGCCAGCAGTTTCGGACAGCTTGTTCATTACGAGCAGTACTTC.